This T cell receptor (beta chain) was retrieved from a study of T-cell memory formation after mild COVID-19. For the study at large: Each donor largely had its own TCR clusters. Regarding the study as a whole: Certain responding clones were present in pre-infection memory, suggesting participation of cross-reactive memory. Those CD4+ clones that contracted were mainly in CM and EM (CD8+ ones in EMRA).

MiXCR, run by TCRdb on the 5' RACE reads, gives a single entry per CDR3 protein. Here the sample spans just over 400,000 distinct CDR3 sequences, around a quarter being singletons. This clonotype was recorded at least ten times. Its cognate antigen is unknown. CDR3 length: 14 residues. With V trimmed by 3 bases and J by 1 base, 3 bases remained unmatched. Germline loops: CDR1 DFQATT, CDR2 SNEGSKA (reference sequence). The genes are TRBV20-1 and TRBJ2-3, with 8 bases matching TRBD2. Sequenced input: PBMCs or a T cell subset sorted from them (not recorded which). This clonotype was sampled from an adult woman who had mild COVID-19 (a few samples of this study predate the infection). Cell type and time point are not known. CDR3 in amino acids: CSARDSGGTDTQYF. As DNA, the CDR3 is TGCAGTGCTAGGGATAGCGGGGGCACAGATACGCAGTATTTT.